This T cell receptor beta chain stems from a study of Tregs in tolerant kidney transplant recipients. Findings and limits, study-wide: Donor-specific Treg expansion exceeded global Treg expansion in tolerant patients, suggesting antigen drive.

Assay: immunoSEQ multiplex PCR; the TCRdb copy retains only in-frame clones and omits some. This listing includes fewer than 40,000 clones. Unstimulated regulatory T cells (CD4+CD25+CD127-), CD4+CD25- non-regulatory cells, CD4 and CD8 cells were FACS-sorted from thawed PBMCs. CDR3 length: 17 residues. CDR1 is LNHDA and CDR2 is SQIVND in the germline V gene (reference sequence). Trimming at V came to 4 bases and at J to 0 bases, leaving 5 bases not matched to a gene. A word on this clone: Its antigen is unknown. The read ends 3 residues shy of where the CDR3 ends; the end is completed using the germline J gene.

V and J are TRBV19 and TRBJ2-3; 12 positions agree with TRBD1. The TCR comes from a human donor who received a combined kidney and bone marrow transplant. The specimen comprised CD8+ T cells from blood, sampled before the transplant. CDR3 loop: CASSTPGQGASTDTQYF. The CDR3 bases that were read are TGTGCCAGTAGTACACCGGGACAGGGGGCTAGCACAGATACG.